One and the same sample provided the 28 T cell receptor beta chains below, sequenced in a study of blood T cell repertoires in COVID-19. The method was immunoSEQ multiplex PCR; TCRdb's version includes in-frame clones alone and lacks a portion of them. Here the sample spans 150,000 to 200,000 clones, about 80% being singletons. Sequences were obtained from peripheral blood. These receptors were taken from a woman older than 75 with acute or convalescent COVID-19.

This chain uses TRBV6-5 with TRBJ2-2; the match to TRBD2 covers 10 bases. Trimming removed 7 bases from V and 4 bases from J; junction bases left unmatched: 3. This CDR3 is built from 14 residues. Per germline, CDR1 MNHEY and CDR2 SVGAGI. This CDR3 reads CASTWTSGTGELFF. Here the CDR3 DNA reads TGTGCCAGCACCTGGACTAGCGGCACCGGGGAGCTGTTTTTT.

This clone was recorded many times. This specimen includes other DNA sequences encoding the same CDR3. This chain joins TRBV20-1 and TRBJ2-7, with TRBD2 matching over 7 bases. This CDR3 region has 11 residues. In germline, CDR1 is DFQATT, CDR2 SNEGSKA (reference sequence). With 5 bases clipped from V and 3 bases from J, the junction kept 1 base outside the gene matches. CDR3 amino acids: CSAGGGYEQYF. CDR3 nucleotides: TGCAGTGCTGGCGGGGGCTACGAGCAGTACTTC.

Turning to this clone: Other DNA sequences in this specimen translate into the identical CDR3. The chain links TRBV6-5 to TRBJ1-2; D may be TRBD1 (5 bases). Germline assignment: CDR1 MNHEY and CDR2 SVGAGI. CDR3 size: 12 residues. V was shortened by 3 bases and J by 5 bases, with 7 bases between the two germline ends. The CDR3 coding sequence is TGTGCCAGCAGTTATTCAGGGTATGGCTACACCTTC. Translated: CASSYSGYGYTF.

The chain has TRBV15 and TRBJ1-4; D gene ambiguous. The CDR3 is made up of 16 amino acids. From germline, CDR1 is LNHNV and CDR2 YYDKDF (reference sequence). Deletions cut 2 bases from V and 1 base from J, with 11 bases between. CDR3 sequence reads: CATSRLLGITNEKLFF. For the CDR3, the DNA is TGTGCCACCAGCAGACTCCTGGGCATAACTAATGAAAAACTGTTTTTT. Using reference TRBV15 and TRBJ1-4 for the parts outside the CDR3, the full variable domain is DAMVIQNPRYQVTQFGKPVTLSCSQTLNHNVMYWYQQKSSQAPKLLFHYYDKDFNNEADTPDNFQSRRPNTSFCFLDIRSPGLGDTAMYLCATSRLLGITNEKLFFGSGTQLSVL.

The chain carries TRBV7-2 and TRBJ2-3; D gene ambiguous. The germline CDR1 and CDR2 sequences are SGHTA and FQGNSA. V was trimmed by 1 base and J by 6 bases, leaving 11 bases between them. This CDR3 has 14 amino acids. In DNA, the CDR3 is TGTGCCAGCAGCTTAGGAGCCGGTGTCGATACGCAGTATTTT. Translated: CASSLGAGVDTQYF.

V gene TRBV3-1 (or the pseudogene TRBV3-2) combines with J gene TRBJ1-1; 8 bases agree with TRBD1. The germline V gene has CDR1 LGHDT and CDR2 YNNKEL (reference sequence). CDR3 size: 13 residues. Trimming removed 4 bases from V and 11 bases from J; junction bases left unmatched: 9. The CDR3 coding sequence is TGTGCCAGCAGCCCCGACAGGGGCGTTTCGGCTTTCTTT. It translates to CASSPDRGVSAFF.

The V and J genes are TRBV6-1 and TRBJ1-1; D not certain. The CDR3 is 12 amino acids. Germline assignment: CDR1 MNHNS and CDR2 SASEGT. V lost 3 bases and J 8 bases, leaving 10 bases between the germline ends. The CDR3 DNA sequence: TGTGCCAGCAGTGATTTTGCCGGGGAAGCTTTCTTT. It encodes CASSDFAGEAFF.

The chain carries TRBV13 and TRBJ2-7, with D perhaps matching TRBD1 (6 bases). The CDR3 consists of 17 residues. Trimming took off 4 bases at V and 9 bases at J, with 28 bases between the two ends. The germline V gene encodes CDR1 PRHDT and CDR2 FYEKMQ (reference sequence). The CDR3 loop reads CASSSSGQFSLPTGQYF. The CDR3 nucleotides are TGTGCCAGCAGCTCGTCCGGACAGTTTTCCTTGCCTACAGGGCAGTACTTC.

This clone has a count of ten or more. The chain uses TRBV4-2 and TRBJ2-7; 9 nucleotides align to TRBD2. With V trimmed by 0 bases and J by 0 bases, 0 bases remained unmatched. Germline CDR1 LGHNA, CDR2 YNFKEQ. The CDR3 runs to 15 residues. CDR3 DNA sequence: TGTGCCAGCAGCCAAGATAGCGGGAGCTCCTACGAGCAGTACTTC. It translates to CASSQDSGSSYEQYF.

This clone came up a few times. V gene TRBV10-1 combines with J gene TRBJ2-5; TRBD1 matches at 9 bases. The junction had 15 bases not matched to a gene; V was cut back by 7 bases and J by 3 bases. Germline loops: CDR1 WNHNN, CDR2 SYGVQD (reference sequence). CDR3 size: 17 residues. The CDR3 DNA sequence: TGCGCCAGCACCGGGACAGGGATCATGTTAGGGGAAGAGACCCAGTACTTC. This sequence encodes CASTGTGIMLGEETQYF.

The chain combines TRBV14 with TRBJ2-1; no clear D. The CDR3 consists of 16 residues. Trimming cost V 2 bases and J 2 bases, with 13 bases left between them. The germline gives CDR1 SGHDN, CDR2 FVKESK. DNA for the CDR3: TGTGCCAGCAGCCAAATCGGTGCCCTCCCCTACAATGAGCAGTTCTTC. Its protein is CASSQIGALPYNEQFF.

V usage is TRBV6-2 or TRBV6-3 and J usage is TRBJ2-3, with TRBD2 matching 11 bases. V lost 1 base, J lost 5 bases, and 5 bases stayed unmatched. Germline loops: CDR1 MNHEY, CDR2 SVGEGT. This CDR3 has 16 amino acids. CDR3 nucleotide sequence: TGTGCCAGCAGTTACTGGCTAGCGGGGGGCCGAGATACGCAGTATTTT. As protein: CASSYWLAGGRDTQYF.

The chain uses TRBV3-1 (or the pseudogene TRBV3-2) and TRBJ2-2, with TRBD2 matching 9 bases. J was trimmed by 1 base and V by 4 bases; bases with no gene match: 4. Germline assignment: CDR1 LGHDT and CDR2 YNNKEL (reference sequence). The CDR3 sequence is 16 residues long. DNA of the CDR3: TGTGCCAGCAGCCGTCGAGCGGGGGGGAACACCGGGGAGCTGTTTTTT. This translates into CASSRRAGGNTGELFF.

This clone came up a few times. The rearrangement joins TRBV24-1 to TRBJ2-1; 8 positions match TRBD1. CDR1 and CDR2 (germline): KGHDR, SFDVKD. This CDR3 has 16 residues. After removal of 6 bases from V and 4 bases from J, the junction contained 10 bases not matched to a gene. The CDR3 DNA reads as TGTGCCACCAGTAAAGTAGGACAGGGCGAATACAATGAGCAGTTCTTC. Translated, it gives CATSKVGQGEYNEQFF.

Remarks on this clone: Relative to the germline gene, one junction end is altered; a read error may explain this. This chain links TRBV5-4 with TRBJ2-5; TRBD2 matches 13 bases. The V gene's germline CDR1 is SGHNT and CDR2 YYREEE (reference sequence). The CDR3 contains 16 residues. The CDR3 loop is CASRLGLAGKQETQYF. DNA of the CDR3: TGTGCCAGCAGATTGGGACTAGCGGGGAAACAAGAGACCCAGTACTTC. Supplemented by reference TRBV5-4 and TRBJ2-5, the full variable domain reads ETGVTQSPTHLIKTRGQQVTLRCSSQSGHNTVSWYQQALGQGPQFIFQYYREEENGRGNFPPRFSGLQFPNYSSELNVNALELDDSALYLCASRLGLAGKQETQYFGPGTRLLVL.

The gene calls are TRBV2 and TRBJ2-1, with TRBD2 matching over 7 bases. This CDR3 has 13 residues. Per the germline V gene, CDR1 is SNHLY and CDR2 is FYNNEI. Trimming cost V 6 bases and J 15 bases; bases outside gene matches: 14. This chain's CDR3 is CASRSSGPPVGFF. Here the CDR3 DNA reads TGTGCCAGCAGGTCTAGCGGCCCCCCCGTGGGGTTCTTC.

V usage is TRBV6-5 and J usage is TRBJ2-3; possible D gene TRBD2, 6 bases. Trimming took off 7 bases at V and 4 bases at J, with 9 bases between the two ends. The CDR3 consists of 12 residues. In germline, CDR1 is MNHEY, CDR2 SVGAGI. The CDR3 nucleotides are TGTGCCAGCAATGGGGGGTCAGATACGCAGTATTTT. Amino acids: CASNGGSDTQYF.

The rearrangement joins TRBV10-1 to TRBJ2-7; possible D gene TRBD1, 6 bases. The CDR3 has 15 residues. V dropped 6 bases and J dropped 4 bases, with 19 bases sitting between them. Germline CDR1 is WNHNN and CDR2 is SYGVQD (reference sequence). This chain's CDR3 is CASRYRACLMYEQYF. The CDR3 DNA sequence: TGCGCCAGCAGGTACAGGGCTTGTTTGATGTACGAGCAGTACTTC.

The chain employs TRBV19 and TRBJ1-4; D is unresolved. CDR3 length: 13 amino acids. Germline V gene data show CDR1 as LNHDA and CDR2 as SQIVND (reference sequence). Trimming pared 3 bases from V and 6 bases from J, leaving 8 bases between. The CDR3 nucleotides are TGTGCCAGTAGTATTTGGGCAGATGAAAAACTGTTTTTT. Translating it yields CASSIWADEKLFF. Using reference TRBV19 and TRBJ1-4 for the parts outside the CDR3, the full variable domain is DGGITQSPKYLFRKEGQNVTLSCEQNLNHDAMYWYRQDPGQGLRLIYYSQIVNDFQKGDIAEGYSVSREKKESFPLTVTSAQKNPTAFYLCASSIWADEKLFFGSGTQLSVL.

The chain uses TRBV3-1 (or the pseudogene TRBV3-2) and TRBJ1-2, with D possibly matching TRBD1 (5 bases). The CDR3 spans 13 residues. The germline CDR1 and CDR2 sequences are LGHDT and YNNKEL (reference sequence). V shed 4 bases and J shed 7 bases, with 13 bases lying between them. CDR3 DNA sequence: TGTGCCAGCAGCCCTAAATCTAGGGGTGGCTACACCTTC. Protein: CASSPKSRGGYTF.

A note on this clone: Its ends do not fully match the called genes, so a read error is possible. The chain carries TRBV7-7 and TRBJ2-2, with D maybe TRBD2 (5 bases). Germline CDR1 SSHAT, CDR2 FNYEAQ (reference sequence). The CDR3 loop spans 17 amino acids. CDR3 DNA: TGTGCTAGCAGCCCCCTCCGCAGCGGACCGAACACCGGGGAGCTGTTTTTT. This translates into CASSPLRSGPNTGELFF.

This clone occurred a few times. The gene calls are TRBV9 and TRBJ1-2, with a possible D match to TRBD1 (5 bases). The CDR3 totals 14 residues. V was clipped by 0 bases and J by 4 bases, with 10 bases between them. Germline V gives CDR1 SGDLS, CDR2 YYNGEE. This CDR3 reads CASSVEGAGYGYTF. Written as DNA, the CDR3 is TGTGCCAGCAGCGTAGAAGGGGCAGGCTATGGCTACACCTTC. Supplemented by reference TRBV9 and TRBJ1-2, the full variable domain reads DSGVTQTPKHLITATGQRVTLRCSPRSGDLSVYWYQQSLDQGLQFLIQYYNGEERAKGNILERFSAQQFPDLHSELNLSSLELGDSALYFCASSVEGAGYGYTFGSGTRLTVV.

CDR3 region: CASSQTDRTEAFF. CDR3 coding DNA: TGTGCCAGCAGCCAAACCGACAGGACGGAAGCTTTCTTT. This chain joins TRBV3-1 (or the pseudogene TRBV3-2) and TRBJ1-1, with D maybe TRBD1 (6 bases). Germline CDR1 and CDR2: LGHDT and YNNKEL (reference sequence). V lost 2 bases, J lost 8 bases, and 12 bases lay in between. This CDR3 has 13 amino acids.

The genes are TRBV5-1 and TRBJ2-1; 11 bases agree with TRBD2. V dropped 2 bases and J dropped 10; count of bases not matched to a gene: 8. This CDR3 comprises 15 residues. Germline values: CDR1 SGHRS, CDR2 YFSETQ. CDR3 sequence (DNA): TGCGCCAGCAGCTTATCTAGCGGGGGGATGGAAGAGCAGTTCTTC. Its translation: CASSLSSGGMEEQFF.

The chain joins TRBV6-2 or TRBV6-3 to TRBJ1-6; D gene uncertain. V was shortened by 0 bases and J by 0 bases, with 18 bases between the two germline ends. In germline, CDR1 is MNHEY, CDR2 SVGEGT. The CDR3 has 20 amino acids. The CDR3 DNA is TGTGCCAGCAGTTACTCGATTTTCCGGGATTGGAGCTCCTATAATTCACCCCTCCACTTT. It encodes CASSYSIFRDWSSYNSPLHF.

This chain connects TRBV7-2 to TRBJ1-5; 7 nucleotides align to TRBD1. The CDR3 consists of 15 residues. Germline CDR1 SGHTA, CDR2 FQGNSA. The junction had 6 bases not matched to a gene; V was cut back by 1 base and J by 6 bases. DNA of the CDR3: TGTGCCAGCAGCTTAGACAGGGGATTAGCTCAGCCCCAGCATTTT. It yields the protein CASSLDRGLAQPQHF.

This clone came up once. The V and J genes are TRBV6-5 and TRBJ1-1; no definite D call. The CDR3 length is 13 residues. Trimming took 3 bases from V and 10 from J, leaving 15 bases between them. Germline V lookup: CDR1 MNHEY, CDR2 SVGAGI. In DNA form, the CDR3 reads TGTGCCAGCAGTTATGATCTGGGAGGTGCAGCTTTCTTT. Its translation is CASSYDLGGAAFF.

For the CDR3, the DNA is TGTGCCAGCAGCCCCGGAGCGTCGAGCTCCTACGAGCAGTACTTC. It translates to CASSPGASSSYEQYF. This chain joins TRBV6-6 and TRBJ2-7; D call uncertain. V lost 6 bases and J 0 bases, leaving 15 bases between the germline ends. There are 15 residues in the CDR3. The germline gives CDR1 MNHNY, CDR2 SVGAGI (reference sequence).